The 23 T cell receptor beta chains given below trace back to one sample, sequenced in a study of post-analysis software for immune sequencing data. Findings of the study overall: With TRBV5-6, TRBV5-1 and TRBV20-1 included, about five TRBV segments were more frequent in patients than in controls.

TCR beta cDNA libraries had unique molecular identifiers. TCRdb called the PCR reads again in MiXCR, with one record for every CDR3 protein. This sample carries 650,000 to 900,000 distinct CDR3 sequences, about 43% of them seen once, and the ten largest clones take approximately 5%. Their antigen targets remain unknown. Specimen: blood. Receptors originate from a girl aged 5-17 years with multiple sclerosis.

The rearrangement uses TRBV15 and TRBJ2-1, with 7 bases that match TRBD2. Germline V CDR1 and CDR2: LNHNV, YYDKDF (reference sequence). V was clipped by 5 bases and J by 7 bases; unmatched bases: 14. The CDR3 totals 16 residues. CDR3 in amino acids: CATSVGGSKVGNEQFF. The CDR3 DNA is TGTGCCACCAGCGTCGGGGGGAGTAAGGTGGGGAATGAGCAGTTCTTC.

About this clonotype: The junction does not match germline at one end; this may be a read error. This chain joins TRBV11-2 and TRBJ2-3, with 8 bases lining up with TRBD2. The germline CDR1 and CDR2 sequences are SGHAT and FQNNGV. The CDR3 runs to 15 residues. The CDR3 DNA reads as TGTGCTAGCAGCATTAGCGGGGCCTCCACAGATACGCAGTATTTT. Protein sequence: CASSISGASTDTQYF.

This clonotype was seen a few times. The rearrangement links TRBV29-1 to TRBJ2-1; 8 bases are a match to TRBD2. The V segment lost 3 bases and the J segment 5 bases; nucleotides outside the gene matches: 9. The CDR3 sequence is 15 residues long. The germline CDR1 and CDR2 sequences are SQVTM and ANQGSEA. DNA of the CDR3: TGCAGCGTTGAGCGTGGGACTAGATCCCACAATGAGCAGTTCTTC. It is translated as CSVERGTRSHNEQFF.

This clonotype has a handful of counts. CDR3 DNA: TGTGCCAGCAGCTTAGGTTCAGCGCCAGATACGCAGTATTTT. Protein: CASSLGSAPDTQYF. The V and J genes are TRBV11-3 and TRBJ2-3; D unresolved. Germline V lookup: CDR1 SGHNT, CDR2 YENEEA. Between the trimmed V and J ends, which lost 1 base and 4 bases, there was a span of 9 bases. This CDR3 region has 14 residues.

This clonotype was picked up a small number of times. V gene TRBV12-3 or TRBV12-4 combines with J gene TRBJ1-2; D is uncertain. The ends were cut back, 4 bases at V and 4 bases at J, with 22 bases in the middle. CDR3 length: 17 residues. CDR3 bases: TGTGCCAGCAGTTCCACTACCGATATCCCCAATACCTATGGCTACACCTTC. It codes for CASSSTTDIPNTYGYTF.

This clonotype has more than one count but fewer than ten. The chain combines TRBV30 with TRBJ2-7; D unclear. Germline lookup yields CDR1 GTSNPN and CDR2 SVGIG (reference sequence). V gave up 4 bases and J gave up 0 bases, with 16 bases separating them. The CDR3 has 15 residues. The CDR3 sequence: CAWTGVAPLSYEQYF. The CDR3 region has the DNA TGTGCCTGGACGGGTGTGGCCCCCCTCTCCTACGAGCAGTACTTC.

The chain joins TRBV14 to TRBJ1-5, with D unresolved. The CDR3 has 19 amino acids. From germline, CDR1 is SGHDN and CDR2 FVKESK. V was pared by 2 bases and J by 4 bases, with 24 bases between. The CDR3 loop reads CASSQTLSGAGVRNQPQHF. The CDR3 DNA sequence: TGTGCCAGCAGCCAAACCCTTAGCGGCGCCGGCGTAAGGAATCAGCCCCAGCATTTT.

The rearrangement uses TRBV5-1 and TRBJ2-1; D is tentatively TRBD1 or TRBD2 (5 bases each). Germline CDR1 and CDR2: SGHRS and YFSETQ. Trimming stripped 3 bases from V and 5 bases from J, with 18 bases between. CDR3 length equals 16 residues. The CDR3 protein is CASSWDVGSQHNEQFF. The DNA of the CDR3 is TGCGCCAGCAGCTGGGACGTGGGGAGTCAACACAATGAGCAGTTCTTC.

This clonotype was observed a single time. The gene calls are TRBV4-3 and TRBJ1-5, with 8 positions matching TRBD1. Trimming cost V 1 base and J 6 bases; bases outside gene matches: 8. Germline CDR1 is LGHNA and CDR2 is YSLEER. The CDR3 runs 16 residues. The DNA of the CDR3 is TGCGCCAGCAGCCAAGGATTGCAGGGGGCAGGTCAGCCCCAGCATTTT. Translating it yields CASSQGLQGAGQPQHF.

This chain uses TRBV7-9 with TRBJ2-7, with a tentative D call TRBD1 (7 bases). V was pared by 4 bases and J by 0 bases, with 10 bases between. The germline CDR1 and CDR2 sequences are SEHNR and FQNEAQ (reference sequence). The CDR3 is made up of 14 amino acids. CDR3 nucleotides: TGTGCCAGCAGCTCGGGGGACAGCTCCTACGAGCAGTACTTC. This translates into CASSSGDSSYEQYF.

The chain is built from TRBV11-2 and TRBJ1-4; tentative D call: TRBD1 (6 bases). Germline CDR1 reads SGHAT; CDR2 reads FQNNGV. The ends were cut back, 6 bases at V and 8 bases at J, with 13 bases in the middle. This CDR3 has 13 amino acids. The CDR3, as DNA: TGTGCCAGCAGAGACAGGCCTGACGAAAAACTGTTTTTT. It translates to CASRDRPDEKLFF.

This chain links TRBV15 with TRBJ2-1, with a tentative D call TRBD2 (5 bases). In germline, CDR1 is LNHNV, CDR2 YYDKDF (reference sequence). Trimming pared 2 bases from V and 4 bases from J, leaving 12 bases between. The CDR3 spans 15 residues. CDR3 in amino acids: CATSRYREGYNEQFF. Written as DNA, the CDR3 is TGTGCCACCAGCAGATACCGTGAGGGTTACAATGAGCAGTTCTTC.

This chain uses TRBV7-2 with TRBJ2-1; the D is unclear. The CDR3 sequence is 16 residues long. Germline lookup yields CDR1 SGHTA and CDR2 FQGNSA. V shed 0 bases and J shed 4 bases, with 13 bases lying between them. CDR3 amino acids: CASSLALTGVYNEQFF. In nucleotides, the CDR3 is TGTGCCAGCAGCTTAGCGCTCACTGGGGTGTACAATGAGCAGTTCTTC. The whole variable domain, filled in from reference TRBV7-2 and TRBJ2-1, reads GAGVSQSPSNKVTEKGKDVELRCDPISGHTALYWYRQSLGQGLEFLIYFQGNSAPDKSGLPSDRFSAERTGGSVSTLTIQRTQQEDSAVYLCASSLALTGVYNEQFFGPGTRLTVL.

The chain links TRBV7-9 to TRBJ2-7, with D unclear. This CDR3 spans 15 amino acids. V was trimmed by 4 bases and J by 5 bases, leaving 18 bases between them. The V gene's germline CDR1 is SEHNR and CDR2 FQNEAQ (reference sequence). CDR3 residues: CASSSMGPKSNEQYF. The CDR3 DNA is TGTGCCAGCAGCTCAATGGGCCCTAAGTCCAACGAGCAGTACTTC.

This clonotype showed up just a few times. The CDR3 sequence is CASSFTGTGGEETQYF. The CDR3 region has the DNA TGTGCCAGCAGTTTTACGGGGACAGGGGGCGAGGAGACCCAGTACTTC. J is TRBJ2-5 and V is TRBV27; 12 nucleotides line up with TRBD1. V lost 3 bases and J lost 5; bases outside the gene matches: 7. The CDR3 sequence is 16 residues long. The germline V gene encodes CDR1 MNHEY and CDR2 SMNVEV (reference sequence).

This sequence joins TRBV6-5 and TRBJ1-1; weak D call: TRBD1 (6 bases). Per germline, CDR1 MNHEY and CDR2 SVGAGI. V lost 7 bases to trimming and J lost 1 base, with 13 bases between them. This CDR3 region has 14 residues. CDR3 nucleotide sequence: TGTGCCAGCAACAAACAGGGAGGGAACACTGAAGCTTTCTTT. Translated: CASNKQGGNTEAFF.

The chain links TRBV10-3 to TRBJ2-1; weak D call: TRBD2 (6 bases). Trimming removed 0 bases at V and 5 bases at J, with 17 bases between. Germline CDR1 is ENHRY and CDR2 is SYGVKD. The CDR3 is 17 amino acids. DNA for the CDR3: TGTGCCATCAGTGAGTCGCTATCAGGGACTCTCGACAATGAGCAGTTCTTC. This codes for CAISESLSGTLDNEQFF.

On this clonotype itself: One end of the junction varies from germline; a read error may be responsible. The chain joins TRBV7-7 to TRBJ2-1; 7 bases align to TRBD1. There are 13 residues in the CDR3. In germline, CDR1 is SSHAT, CDR2 FNYEAQ (reference sequence). In DNA form, the CDR3 reads TGTGCTAGCAGCCCCGGACAGGCCAATGAGCAGTTCTTC. Its translation: CASSPGQANEQFF.

The chain carries TRBV5-1 and TRBJ2-7; D may be TRBD1 (5 bases). Germline lookup yields CDR1 SGHRS and CDR2 YFSETQ. The length of the CDR3 is 15 residues. The V gene lost 1 base and the J gene lost 4 bases, with 15 bases spanning the gap. The CDR3 sequence is CASSLTGSPEYEQYF. CDR3 nucleotides: TGCGCCAGCAGCTTGACAGGCAGTCCGGAATACGAGCAGTACTTC.

The chain employs TRBV5-1 and TRBJ2-7; 13 nucleotides align to TRBD2. This CDR3 spans 19 amino acids. CDR1 is SGHRS and CDR2 is YFSETQ in the germline V gene. J was trimmed by 1 base and V by 3 bases; bases with no gene match: 13. This CDR3 reads CASSYGLAGVGPFSYEQYF. The CDR3 nucleotides are TGCGCCAGCAGCTATGGACTAGCGGGAGTCGGACCCTTTTCCTACGAGCAGTACTTC.

This sequence joins TRBV28 and TRBJ2-5, with 7 bases matching TRBD1. The J call may be mistaken, given a closer DNA end match to TRBJ2-7. CDR1 is MDHEN and CDR2 is SYDVKM in the germline V gene. The CDR3 loop spans 13 amino acids. For the CDR3, the DNA is TGTGCCAGCAGCCTGACAGGGAACCACGAGCAGTACTTC. Translation: CASSLTGNHEQYF.

The chain is built from TRBV2 and TRBJ2-3, with D uncertain. Trimming removed 5 bases from V and 4 bases from J, with 19 bases in between. The V gene's germline CDR1 is SNHLY and CDR2 FYNNEI. This CDR3 region has 16 residues. The chain's CDR3 is CASSPTSDHWADTQYF. CDR3 DNA: TGTGCCAGCAGTCCCACGAGCGACCATTGGGCAGATACGCAGTATTTT.

The rearrangement links TRBV5-1 to TRBJ2-7, with 10 bases that match TRBD2. The CDR3 is made up of 13 amino acids. J was trimmed by 7 bases and V by 6 bases; bases with no gene match: 7. Germline assignment: CDR1 SGHRS and CDR2 YFSETQ. For the CDR3, the DNA is TGCGCCAGCAAAGTAGCGGGAGGTCGGGAGCAGTACTTC. Protein product: CASKVAGGREQYF.